The subject of this entry is one TCR beta chain. Its antigen is unknown. Base quality data are lacking; no much larger clone is found one base away. V is cut by 2 bases and J by 5 bases, and the space between the germline ends is 10 bases. The CDR3 runs 13 amino acids, cysteine and phenylalanine included. The retained sequence is limited to the CDR3, 39 bases, with the frame set at the first base. For CDR1 and CDR2, the germline V gene lists SGHTA and FQGTGA. The data stem from a study of glioma-infiltrating T cells (dated by TCRdb to about 2016). A note on the overall study: Low-grade gliomas were represented by WHO grade II oligodendrogliomas or astrocytomas, and glioblastomas were represented by WHO grade IV tumors that were sampled at initial rather than recurrent diagnosis. Before surgery, glioma patients were given dexamethasone for six or fewer days. The sequencing target for blood libraries was roughly 4.5- to 11-fold coverage of some 1 million peripheral T cells. Glioma tissue, non-neoplastic brain tissue and matched peripheral blood mononuclear cells were used as sources from which TCR alpha- and beta-chain repertoires were sequenced. To gauge divergence between tissue and blood T-cell populations, every tissue-infiltrating repertoire was compared against the peripheral blood repertoire from the same patient. Three low-grade glioma patients, several primary glioblastoma patients and three non-glioma patients contributing non-neoplastic brain tissue were included in the paired cohort.

Immediately after resection, surgical brain or tumor specimens were cryofrozen in liquid nitrogen, with peripheral blood cells collected concurrently. The iRepertoire nested amplicon-rescue multiplex PCR (arm-PCR) platform was used to amplify TCR alpha and beta CDR3 regions from RNA. The input for one-step reverse transcription and amplification was roughly 85-400 ng of either tissue mRNA or PBMC total RNA. After bead purification, a secondary multiplex PCR added Illumina adapters, and libraries were gel-purified between 200 and 400 bp. Internal 6-nucleotide barcodes were carried by the libraries and were used for demultiplexing. Sequencing of libraries was performed on an Illumina MiSeq with 2x220 or 2x250 nucleotide paired-end reads. The authors' analysis ran thus. FLASH 1.2.11 was used to merge paired reads, and BWA-MEM then aligned the reads to the GRCh37 human genome before TRA and TRB reads were extracted. For V and J assignment, an IMGT-derived reference of cassette sequences and CDR3 motifs that included pseudogenes was used. Three-frame translation of reads was performed, and productive CDR3s were defined as those with a C...FGXG motif and no stop codons. A clonotype was defined as a unique combination of a V-J cassette pair and a CDR3 amino acid sequence. Hamming distance filtering was applied to reads, with thresholds set by the sequence error rate of each sample in mapped regions. Using fastp at Q25 and MiXCR, TCRdb reprocessed the public reads and kept productive beta chains. A single entry per CDR3 protein holds the most common genes and DNA from its merged rows. The V and J calls were determined by TCRdb, not by the authors. The sample records around 350,000 distinct CDR3 sequences, 41% of which are singletons. Approximately 12% of the sample is in the top ten clones.

Paper-wide results and their limitations: Patients with low tissue-blood divergence were marked by a signature set of shared blood CDR3 motifs, and this signature set was depleted in highly divergent patients. Tissue and blood shared very few CDR3 sequences, a result attributed to high CDR3 diversity and limited sampling. The group comparisons were based on small numbers of patients: three non-neoplastic, three low-grade glioma and several glioblastoma patients. In non-neoplastic patients, VJ-independent divergence between tissue and blood fell below expectation, whereas in all gliomas, and especially in low-grade gliomas, the divergence rose above expectation.

The rearrangement joined TRBV7-3 to TRBJ2-7; the best D guess is TRBD2, with 6 bases matching. The sample was glioma tissue, nonneoplastic brain tissue, or PBMCs (not recorded which). This sequence originates from a human donor with low-grade glioma or glioblastoma, undergoing nonglioma brain surgery, or in good health (not recorded which). Here the CDR3 is given as CASSLVGGNEQYF. The sequenced DNA is TGTGCCAGCAGCTTAGTTGGGGGGAACGAGCAGTACTTC.